This entry features one T cell receptor (beta chain) sequence. What it binds is unknown. The sample holds other DNA sequences that translate to the same CDR3. This sample is part of a study of graft-versus-host responses after intestinal transplantation. Germline V gene data show CDR1 as LNHNV and CDR2 as YYDKDF (reference sequence). CDR3 length equals 15 residues. Trimming cost V 0 bases and J 1 base, with 7 bases left between them. The table came from immunoSEQ multiplex PCR; TCRdb's copy has only in-frame clones and leaves some out. The sample lists about 120,000 clones, approximately 96% occurring once.

The specimen was unstimulated CD8+ T cells sorted from spleen or lymph node cells, collected before intestinal transplant. This rearrangement joins TRBV15 to TRBJ1-5, with D possibly matching TRBD1 (6 bases). The source of this sequence is a human donor who received an intestinal transplant. CDR3 protein: CATSRDGGSNQPQHF. The CDR3 bases are TGTGCCACCAGCAGAGATGGGGGCAGCAATCAGCCCCAGCATTTT.